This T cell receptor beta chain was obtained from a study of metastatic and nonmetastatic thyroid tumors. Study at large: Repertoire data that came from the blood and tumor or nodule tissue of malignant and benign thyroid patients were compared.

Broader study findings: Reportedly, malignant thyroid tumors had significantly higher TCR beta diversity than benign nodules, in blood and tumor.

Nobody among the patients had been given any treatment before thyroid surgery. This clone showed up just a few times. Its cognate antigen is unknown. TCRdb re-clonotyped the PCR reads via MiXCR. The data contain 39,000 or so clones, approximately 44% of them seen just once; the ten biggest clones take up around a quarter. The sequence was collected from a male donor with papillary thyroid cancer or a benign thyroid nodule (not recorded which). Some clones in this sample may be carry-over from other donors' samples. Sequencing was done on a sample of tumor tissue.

The CDR3 loop reads CATSRGTTDYEQYF. The CDR3, as DNA: TGTGCCACCAGCAGAGGGACGACAGACTACGAGCAGTACTTC. The chain links TRBV15 to TRBJ2-7, with a tentative D call TRBD1 (5 bases). The V end lost 1 base, the J end lost 3 bases, and 10 bases lay between the germline ends. CDR3 size: 14 residues. Germline assignment: CDR1 LNHNV and CDR2 YYDKDF (reference sequence).